This T cell receptor delta chain was captured in a study of γδ T cells in repeated Plasmodium falciparum infection. TCRdb fed the multiplex PCR reads into CATT to redo clone calling. Among approximately 90,000 delta-chain clones listed, 0.75% to 1% were seen once. About this clone: Its antigen is undetermined.

CDR1 and CDR2 (germline): TSWWSYY, QGS. The CDR3 covers 19 residues. After removal of 2 bases from V and 0 bases from J, the junction contained 14 bases not matched to a gene. Bulk repertoires came from Vgamma9/Vdelta2+ or Vdelta2-negative gammadelta T cells flow-sorted from PBMC. Findings and limits, study-wide: The Malian cohort came from a small rural village of predominantly one ethnic group. Waves of new clonotype selection appeared after repeated controlled infections in Vdelta2-negative, largely Vdelta1+, gammadelta T cells.

Sequenced input: gamma-delta T cells from blood. V usage is TRDV1 and J usage is TRDJ1, with 8 positions matching TRDD3. The J gene was missing in TCRdb and was found by matching the end of the DNA to germline. The receptor was isolated from a pool of human donors (malaria-infected and uninfected, not separated). CDR3 region: CALGEGSAGIQAYTDKLIF. The DNA for the CDR3 is TGTGCTCTTGGGGAAGGTTCCGCGGGGATACAGGCTTACACCGATAAACTCATCTTT.